The present entry profiles one TCR beta chain with its context. TCRdb keeps only in-frame clones here, not all; method: immunoSEQ multiplex PCR. The table records approximately 100,000 clones, more than 85% of them present only once. This specimen belongs to a study of identifying expanded T cells in peripheral blood. The CDR3 extends over 16 amino acids. The germline V gene has CDR1 SGHVS and CDR2 FQNEAQ. Deletions cut 3 bases from V and 3 bases from J, with 14 bases between. The chain joins TRBV7-8 to TRBJ2-2; possibly TRBD2 for D (6 bases). The specimen sequenced was blood. The origin of this receptor is a person aged 18 to 75 in good health. The CDR3, as DNA: TGTGCCAGCAGCTTCCGCGGGGCCGGGGACACCGGGGAGCTGTTTTTT. Protein sequence: CASSFRGAGDTGELFF.